This TCR beta chain derives from a study of cytomegalovirus exposure and HLA in healthy donors. Turning to the study itself: Early release data held 75 million to 90 million unique TCRs from HLA-typed donors. Study observations and caveats: In a later analysis, HLA-associated beta chains showed higher expansion and lower generation probabilities than comparable chains.

Concerning this clone: What it binds is not known.

It was with 60 Vbeta and 13 Jbeta primers that the PCR ran. The repertoire was sequenced with immunoSEQ multiplex PCR; TCRdb's copy has only in-frame clones and lacks some. The sample has fewer than 150,000 clones; 74% are singletons. Germline V gene data show CDR1 as MNHEY and CDR2 as SMNVEV (reference sequence). J was trimmed by 2 bases and V by 6 bases; bases with no gene match: 9. The CDR3 consists of 15 residues. The chain carries TRBV27 and TRBJ1-2; TRBD1 matches 7 bases. The sequencing input was PBMCs. The receptor was isolated from a woman aged 35 to 49 in good health and CMV-seropositive. This CDR3 is CASRNSGGSNYGYTF. Written as DNA, the CDR3 is TGTGCCAGCAGGAACTCAGGGGGATCAAACTATGGCTACACCTTC.